The following is a TCR beta chain sequence with its context. What it binds is unknown. The germline V gene has CDR1 MGHRA and CDR2 YSYEKL. V lost 1 base, J lost 4 bases, and 9 bases stayed unmatched. The CDR3 has 16 amino acids. Measured with immunoSEQ multiplex PCR; TCRdb has only the in-frame clones, and not every one. This table has under 85,000 clones, 90% appearing once. The data are from a study of graft-versus-host responses after intestinal transplantation. Whole-study context: Transplant recipients had multivisceral, liver-intestinal, or isolated intestinal grafts. Induction using anti-thymocyte globulin, followed by tacrolimus and steroids for two to four years, was given to all recipients. Study observations and caveats: There was an association between peak levels of circulating GvH clones and early post-transplant HvG declines. Analysis identified GvH clones in recipient marrow, with some appearing first in ileum or blood.

This rearrangement joins TRBV4-1 to TRBJ1-1, with TRBD1 matching over 7 bases. The receptor was derived from a human donor who received an intestinal transplant. Here the sequenced sample was unstimulated CD8+ T cells sorted from spleen or lymph node cells, taken before intestinal transplant. CDR3 region: CASSQVQGVLGTEAFF. The CDR3 DNA follows: TGCGCCAGCAGCCAAGTGCAGGGGGTTTTGGGCACTGAAGCTTTCTTT.